This TCR beta chain was recorded in a study of siplizumab effects on memory and regulatory T cells. Per the germline V gene, CDR1 is MRHNA and CDR2 is SNTAGT. The V and J ends lost 3 bases and 5 bases respectively, with 8 bases between them. The CDR3 runs 14 residues. Libraries were prepared by immunoSEQ multiplex PCR; TCRdb keeps only in-frame clonotypes and omits some of them. The repertoire consists of 90,000 to 95,000 clones, with roughly 97% occurring once and the leading ten covering 0.025% to 0.035%. General observations from the study: Sequences below about 10^-5 frequency were poorly captured, and few alloreactive clones mapped to unstimulated subsets. A major contribution to the alloresponse seemed to be made by naive T cells, which seemed more diverse than memory cells.

A few pairs of donors had their unstimulated naive, memory, effector memory and TEMRA subsets sequenced. As concerns this clone: Its target is unknown.

The sequence was collected from a human donor in good health. The gene calls are TRBV6-4 and TRBJ1-6; tentative D call: TRBD1 (6 bases). Sequencing was performed on naive CD4+ T cells sorted from blood. The CDR3 bases are TGTGCCAGCAGTGAACAGGGTGATAATTCACCCCTCCACTTT. This sequence encodes CASSEQGDNSPLHF.